Presented here are 9 T cell receptor beta chains from one specimen sequenced in a study of T cell responses to AZD1222 COVID-19 vaccine. Using immunoSEQ multiplex PCR, the repertoire was profiled, and TCRdb retains in-frame clones only, with some absent. The sample lists 95,000 to 150,000 clones; around 86% were seen once. This specimen was peripheral blood, taken on day 0 of AZD1222 vaccination. The origin of the receptors is an adult in good health.

This rearrangement joins TRBV2 to TRBJ1-3; tentatively, D is TRBD1 (6 bases). Germline V CDR1 and CDR2: SNHLY, FYNNEI. The germline V and J ends were trimmed by 6 bases and 4 bases, with 10 bases remaining between them. The CDR3 runs to 13 residues. CDR3 nucleotides: TGTGCCAGCAGGGATGGACAGGGAAACACCATATATTTT. Its protein is CASRDGQGNTIYF. The full variable domain, in which reference TRBV2 and TRBJ1-3 provide the parts outside the CDR3, is EPEVTQTPSHQVTQMGQEVILRCVPISNHLYFYWYRQILGQKVEFLVSFYNNEISEKSEIFDDQFSVERPDGSNFTLKIRSTKLEDSAMYFCASRDGQGNTIYFGEGSWLTVV.

V usage is TRBV18 and J usage is TRBJ1-2; possible D gene TRBD1, 5 bases. This CDR3 contains 15 residues. Germline loops: CDR1 KGHSH, CDR2 LQKENI. Deletions cut 3 bases from V and 4 bases from J, with 15 bases between. For the CDR3, the DNA is TGTGCCAGCTCACCGGGGGGACCGACGGGCTATGGCTACACCTTC. This translates into CASSPGGPTGYGYTF.

The rearrangement uses TRBV7-6 and TRBJ1-3; no firm D call. Trimming left V 1 base short and J 5 bases short, with 18 bases between. CDR3 size: 17 residues. Germline CDR1 reads SGHVS; CDR2 reads FNYEAQ. The CDR3 sequence is CASSLEAPPLSRNTIYF. The DNA for the CDR3 is TGTGCCAGCAGCTTAGAGGCACCCCCCCTATCAAGAAACACCATATATTTT. Using reference TRBV7-6 and TRBJ1-3 for the parts outside the CDR3, the full variable domain is GAGVSQSPRYKVTKRGQDVALRCDPISGHVSLYWYRQALGQGPEFLTYFNYEAQQDKSGLPNDRFSAERPEGSISTLTIQRTEQRDSAMYRCASSLEAPPLSRNTIYFGEGSWLTVV.

This clone was counted only a few times. The V and J genes are TRBV9 and TRBJ1-4, with 8 bases lining up with TRBD1. The J segment lost 5 bases and the V segment lost 4 bases, leaving 10 bases of the junction unmatched. CDR1 SGDLS and CDR2 YYNGEE come from the germline V gene. The CDR3 covers 16 residues. The CDR3: CASSHLGTGKNEKLFF. The CDR3 DNA reads TGTGCCAGCAGCCATTTGGGGACAGGAAAAAATGAAAAACTGTTTTTT.

V is TRBV20-1 and J is TRBJ2-1; D is uncertain. The CDR3 covers 11 residues. The germline V gene has CDR1 DFQATT and CDR2 SNEGSKA (reference sequence). Trimming removed 4 bases from V and 6 bases from J, with 7 bases in between. The CDR3 is CSAIRGNEQFF. The CDR3 region has the DNA TGCAGTGCTATTCGAGGCAATGAGCAGTTCTTC.

The chain recombines TRBV4-2 with TRBJ2-3; TRBD2 agrees at 7 bases. Germline loops: CDR1 LGHNA, CDR2 YNFKEQ. The CDR3 is 16 amino acids. Trimming took 1 base from V and 3 from J; bases not matched to a gene: 7. CDR3 sequence: CASSQATGLSTDTQYF. The DNA for the CDR3 is TGTGCCAGCAGCCAAGCCACGGGACTATCGACAGATACGCAGTATTTT.

The genes are TRBV27 and TRBJ2-1; TRBD2 matches at 7 bases. CDR3 length equals 19 residues. The trim removed 1 base at V and 5 bases at J, leaving 17 bases unmatched. Per germline, CDR1 MNHEY and CDR2 SMNVEV (reference sequence). The CDR3 DNA sequence: TGTGCCAGCAGTTTATATAGCCGCCCCGCTGGGGAGGGTAACAATGAGCAGTTCTTC. Translating it yields CASSLYSRPAGEGNNEQFF.

The V gene is TRBV4-2, the J gene TRBJ1-4, with D uncertain. CDR1 and CDR2 (germline): LGHNA, YNFKEQ. This CDR3 is built from 18 residues. Trimming cost V 4 bases and J 0 bases, with 18 bases left between them. The DNA of the CDR3 is TGTGCCAGCAGCCCCCGCGGCGTCTGGATGGCAACTAATGAAAAACTGTTTTTT. It encodes CASSPRGVWMATNEKLFF.

This clone was seen only a few times. V usage is TRBV6-2 or TRBV6-3 and J usage is TRBJ2-3; D may be TRBD1 (6 bases). Trimming took off 2 bases at V and 0 bases at J, with 21 bases between the two ends. CDR3 length: 19 amino acids. Germline CDR1 is MNHEY and CDR2 is SVGEGT. The CDR3 sequence: CASSYRLQYLGHSTDTQYF. The CDR3 DNA is TGTGCCAGCAGTTACCGTCTTCAGTACTTGGGACACAGCACAGATACGCAGTATTTT.